The present entry profiles one TCR beta chain with its context. This clone has more than one count but fewer than ten. The antigen this receptor binds is unknown. It has no much larger one-base neighbor in the sample; base qualities were not kept. The data are from a study of cytomegalovirus exposure and HLA in healthy donors (dated by TCRdb to between 2016 and 2019). In terms of the full investigation: In an earlier analysis of several hundred of the donors, approximately 260 Gb of sequence data and some 120 million unique TCR beta sequences from about 179 million T cells were reported. An early release covering some 640 HLA-typed donors comprised about 290 gigabases of sequencing data and roughly 85 million unique TCR sequences. Of the roughly 400 genotyped donors, over 70% fell in the genetic ancestry cluster associated with self-reported Caucasian donors. The study aimed to test whether signatures of past pathogen exposure could be identified by cataloging public T cell receptors. The study used immunosequencing to profile the T cell repertoires of several hundred subjects and linked those repertoires to cytomegalovirus serostatus. In addition to the first cohort of around 670 subjects, a separate validation cohort of about 120 different subjects was used. To predict cytomegalovirus infection status, the study combined high-throughput TCR immunosequencing, statistical association of individual TCRs with disease status, and machine learning. A later analysis re-analyzed previously published TCR beta repertoires from 666 donors and added high-resolution HLA genotyping to study TCR occurrence patterns. Rather than drawing on any new phenotypic data, the later analysis identified candidate immune exposures from TCR beta sequences and the way those sequences occurred across donors. To decide whether each TCR beta V gene segment behaved as functional or pseudogenic, an earlier analysis of several hundred of the donors relied on high-throughput TCR beta sequencing. Donor age, sex, ethnicity and CMV serostatus were compiled alongside the repertoire data. In a later genetic analysis, genome-wide SNP genotypes for about 55% of the roughly 700 donors were used, and that subset was treated as a discovery cohort. Every discovery cohort repertoire had been produced on one sequencing platform. HLA typing covered class I and class II loci at four-digit resolution. The number of donors typed differed by locus, with roughly 620-630 for A, B, C, DRB1 and DQB1, around 500 for DQA1, under 610 for DPA1, and around 450 for DPB1. Roughly 5 DR-DQ haplotypes were handled as single units for association and clustering, since linkage in the cohort was strong. On average, 235,054 unique TCR beta nucleotide sequences were sequenced per donor among 398 genotyped donors of the cohort, with around 19% of those sequences being non-productive. What the research found in general, with its limitations: In a later analysis, the rate of TCR association differed among HLA loci, with DRB1 alleles having the most associated TCRs and HLA-C alleles having the fewest. A further reported finding was that TCR beta sequences accurately predicted the HLA-A and HLA-B alleles for most subjects in the first cohort. Strong co-occurrence of HLA alleles, especially DR and DQ, made assigning TCR associations to individual alleles difficult. A later analysis reported that several top co-occurrence clusters appeared linked to parvovirus B19, influenza, CMV and Epstein-Barr virus. Over 15 rarely observed V segments, including chromosome 9 orphons, were excluded from the earlier analysis of approximately 500 of the donors because counts were too low. A cluster of highly shared sequence variants was judged likely to represent a technical artifact of the sequencing pipeline. In this cohort, only TCR beta chains were sequenced, and detectable features were limited by the absence of alpha or paired-chain data. The authors suggested that the approach could potentially be generalized to other disease states and immunological phenotypes. A later genetic analysis associated a missense DCLRE1C variant with V-gene and J-gene trimming of TCR beta chains, and an independent cohort replicated the association. A later analysis found that most CMV-associated TCR beta chains appeared HLA-restricted, with HLA associations seemingly driven largely by CMV exposure. Presence/absence analyses assumed roughly uniform sequencing depth across donors, an assumption that may not hold. Broadly in line with IMGT annotations, most TCR beta V segments showed up in productive rearrangements about 87% or about 30% of the time in an earlier analysis of several hundred of the donors. While some public TCRs were present in many individuals, most TCR sequences turned up only very rarely across donors. A total of 164 TCR beta chains were listed by the study as associated with cytomegalovirus. Linkage disequilibrium might explain the correlated functional status among segregating V segments, but an unknown experimental factor could not be ruled out. Specific HLA alleles were associated with 15,000 to 20,000 TCR beta sequences at a false discovery rate of 0.05 in a later analysis. In a later genetic analysis, fewer N-insertions in productive TCRs were reported among donors in an Asian-associated ancestry cluster than the 666-donor mean. In a later analysis, HLA-associated TCR beta chains showed more clonal expansion and lower generation probabilities than non-associated chains that were equally common. A few of the identified cytomegalovirus-associated TCR beta chains were confirmed in vitro to be specific for cytomegalovirus antigens. The classifier was reported to diagnose cytomegalovirus status with high specificity and sensitivity in both the original and validation cohorts. Immune exposure information for the cohort was limited to CMV serostatus. Because some donors lacked HLA typing at each locus, the association tests relied only on the typed subset.

In total, more than 500 healthy bone marrow donors made up the cohort. At the time of sampling, every cohort member was nominally healthy, though immune exposures that went unrecorded were likely present. The donor tested CMV seronegative and was one of the 352 seronegative cohort members. Every donor gave a peripheral blood sample, and the peripheral blood mononuclear cells from that sample were used for TCR beta sequencing. The Qiagen DNeasy Blood Extraction Kit was used to extract genomic DNA from the blood cell samples. Library preparation employed the immunoSEQ multiplex PCR assay. The multiplex PCR relied on a mix of 60 forward primers for TCR Vbeta segments and 13 reverse primers for TCR Jbeta segments. The CDR3 region of rearranged TCR beta genes was amplified from genomic DNA with a multiplex PCR assay. Amplified TCR beta libraries were sequenced as 87-base-pair reads on the Illumina HiSeq System. Turning to the authors' computational methods: Across the 500 to 700 repertoires, a later analysis counted tens of millions of unique TCR beta chains, some 11 million of which were shared by at least two donors. Raw reads were error-corrected and collapsed into unique sequences by a nearest-neighbor algorithm in which closely related sequences were merged to remove PCR and sequencing errors. To assign V, D and J gene segments, CDR3 sequences were aligned to IMGT reference sequences. For a sequence to be retained, a match of at least six nucleotides was required to both a V gene segment and a J gene segment. A rearrangement counted as productive if the CDR3 had no stop codons and remained in frame with V and J, and every other rearrangement counted as non-productive. CDR3 was defined by IMGT convention, running from the second conserved V-encoded cysteine to the conserved J-encoded phenylalanine. In an earlier analysis of around 540 of the donors, sequences lacking an unambiguous match to a single V gene segment were excluded. An earlier analysis of 587 of the donors classified V segments as functional when productive rearrangements were above 56.7% and as segregating when the standard deviation between donors was above 5%. To diagnose cytomegalovirus status from the catalog of TCR beta chain sequences, a statistical classification framework was built. A later analysis assigned V and J genes by comparing TCR nucleotide sequences with IMGT/GENE-DB human TR gene sequences. A later analysis assigned CDR3 sequences and most-parsimonious VDJ recombination scenarios with the TCRdist pipeline. In a later analysis, each TCR beta chain was defined by its CDR3 amino acid sequence together with its V-gene family, and reads lacking a unique V-gene family were excluded. A later analysis removed 592 highly shared, low-generation-probability nucleotide sequences to deal with suspected cross-contamination and a sequencing artifact. For each public chain, a later analysis derived a clonal expansion index from normalized ranks of inferred template counts within each repertoire. Generation probabilities in a later analysis came from a VDJ recombination model fitted to out-of-frame rearrangements, and those results were checked against IGoR. A later analysis scored TCR-TCR, TCR-HLA and TCR-CMV co-occurrence with hypergeometric tests, applying a repertoire-size bias correction to TCR pairs. In a later analysis, false discovery rates were estimated by permuting HLA or CMV assignments 20 times. In a later analysis, co-occurring TCRs were grouped using DBSCAN, with TCRdist sequence similarity added in when clustering inside HLA-allele-positive subsets. Repertoires with fewer than 30,000 or more than 120,000 public chains were left out of co-occurrence clustering, as were five repertoires with anomalous nucleotide sharing. Imported from immuneACCESS, the table was reduced by TCRdb to in-frame sequences with V and J called. These copies leave out some clones; in studies compared against another copy, an unresolved V gene accounts for under half, and the cause of the remainder is not known. Clonal size and the V and J genes are those of that table, whereas D and trimming came from the DNA. The sample has 150,000 to 200,000 clones on record, 70% to 75% of them singletons. Roughly 2.8% of the sample lies in the top ten.

This receptor was obtained from a male donor in good health and CMV-seronegative. The specimen was PBMCs.

The DNA reads as follows: TGCGCCAGCAGCTTGGGTACAGGGGCCCGCAATCAGCCCCAGCATTTT. The translation is CASSLGTGARNQPQHF. The chain is made from TRBV5-1 and TRBJ1-5; a stretch of 7 junction bases matches TRBD1. CDR1 is given as SGHRS and CDR2 as YFSETQ, both from the germline V gene. The CDR3 goes from the cysteine to the phenylalanine over 16 residues. The retained sequence is limited to the CDR3, 48 bases, with the frame set at the first base. V and J are trimmed by 0 bases and 2 bases, and the gene matches miss 5 bases of the junction.